This TCR beta chain was sequenced in a study of blood T cell repertoires in COVID-19. This CDR3 spans 15 amino acids. Trimming cost V 4 bases and J 2 bases, with 14 bases left between them. Germline lookup yields CDR1 SGHRS and CDR2 YFSETQ. Measured with immunoSEQ multiplex PCR; TCRdb has only the in-frame clones, and not every one. This repertoire shows 100,000 or so clones, roughly 80% found once; its top ten account for about 16%. The J gene is TRBJ2-3, the V gene TRBV5-1; possible D gene TRBD2, 5 bases. This clonotype was obtained from a woman older than 75 with acute or convalescent COVID-19. The sample taken for sequencing was peripheral blood. The CDR3 here is CASSQEDPNTDTQYF. The DNA of the CDR3 is TGCGCCAGCAGCCAGGAGGATCCCAACACAGATACGCAGTATTTT.